The clone carrying this T cell receptor beta chain was counted between two and nine times. Germline V gene lookup returns CDR1 SGDLS and CDR2 YYNGEE. CDR3 length: 14 amino acids. J was trimmed by 2 bases and V by 4 bases; bases with no gene match: 6. The sample is drawn from a study of blood T cells in healthy people across ages. A sample-barcoded 5' primer and a J-beta primer mix were used in a second PCR of roughly 6 to 11 cycles. Via MiXCR, TCRdb re-called the 5' RACE reads, giving one row per CDR3 protein. The sample has nearly 1 million distinct CDR3 sequences, 51% seen once. The clonotype originates from a woman aged 60-75 years in good health. Sequenced: blood. The chain combines TRBV9 with TRBJ2-7; 7 positions agree with TRBD1. The CDR3 DNA sequence: TGTGCCAGCAGCCATGGACAGGCAACCTACGAGCAGTACTTC. It specifies CASSHGQATYEQYF.